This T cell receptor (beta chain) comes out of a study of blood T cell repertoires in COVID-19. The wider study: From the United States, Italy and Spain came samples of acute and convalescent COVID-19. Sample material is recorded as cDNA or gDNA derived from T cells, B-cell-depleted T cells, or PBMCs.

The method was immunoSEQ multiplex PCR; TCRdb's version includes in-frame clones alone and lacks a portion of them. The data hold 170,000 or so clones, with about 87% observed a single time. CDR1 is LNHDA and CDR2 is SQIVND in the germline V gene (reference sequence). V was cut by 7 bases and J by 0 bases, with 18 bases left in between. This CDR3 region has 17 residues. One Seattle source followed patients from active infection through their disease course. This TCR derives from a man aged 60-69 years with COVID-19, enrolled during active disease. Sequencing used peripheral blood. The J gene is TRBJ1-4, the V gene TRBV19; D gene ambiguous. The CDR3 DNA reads TGTGCCAGTACAAGATCAACTCTTTCCACAACTAATGAAAAACTGTTTTTT. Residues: CASTRSTLSTTNEKLFF. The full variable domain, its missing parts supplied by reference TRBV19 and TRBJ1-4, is DGGITQSPKYLFRKEGQNVTLSCEQNLNHDAMYWYRQDPGQGLRLIYYSQIVNDFQKGDIAEGYSVSREKKESFPLTVTSAQKNPTAFYLCASTRSTLSTTNEKLFFGSGTQLSVL.